This TCR beta chain was recorded in a study of cytomegalovirus exposure and HLA in healthy donors. Amplification used 60 Vbeta primers and 13 Jbeta primers. This table comes from immunoSEQ multiplex PCR, and its TCRdb copy is limited to in-frame clones, with some not included. The data contain about 50,000 clones, roughly 82% of them singletons. Trimming removed 3 bases at V and 1 base at J, with 13 bases between. The CDR3 spans 15 residues. Germline values: CDR1 SGHTA, CDR2 FQGNSA. Study results and limitations: Among donors in an Asian-associated ancestry cluster, a later analysis reportedly found fewer N-insertions than the roughly 680-donor mean. In a later analysis, compared with equally common non-associated chains, HLA-associated beta chains were more expanded.

With respect to this clone: Antigen specificity is unknown.

The clonotype comes from a man aged 25 to 45 in good health and CMV-seronegative. The rearrangement joins TRBV7-2 to TRBJ2-7; tentative D call: TRBD2 (6 bases). The specimen sequenced was PBMCs. This CDR3 reads CASSFTGTYSYEQYF. The CDR3 DNA is TGTGCCAGCAGCTTCACCGGGACTTATTCCTACGAGCAGTACTTC.